The rows below give T cell receptor beta chains drawn from one sample of a study of blood T cell repertoires in COVID-19. Produced via immunoSEQ multiplex PCR; TCRdb's table is partial and in-frame only. This sample has about 140,000 clones; approximately 90% occur once, and the top ten carry about 5%. Sequenced: peripheral blood. The receptors come from a human donor in a cohort sampled during active COVID-19. Each CDR3 is given with its conserved first and last residue. The D gene is left open where the match is weak. Rows give clone size only sometimes, using once, few, many, or a class for an expanded clone.

>TRBV30|TRBJ1-3|15|.|.
CAWSVYSGTGNTIYF
TGTGCCTGGAGTGTATATTCAGGGACTGGAAACACCATATATTTT
>TRBV9|TRBJ1-1|17|.|TRBD1
CASSVGRGPSLGTEAFF
TGTGCCAGCAGCGTAGGTAGGGGGCCCTCCTTGGGGACTGAAGCTTTCTTT
>TRBV6-4|TRBJ2-2|19|.|TRBD2
CASSELGGEASGSVWELFF
TGTGCCAGCAGTGAATTGGGGGGCGAGGCTAGCGGGAGTGTATGGGAGCTGTTTTTT
>TRBV19|TRBJ2-7|19|.|TRBD2
CASSTLGGLAGANPYEQYF
TGTGCCAGTAGTACACTAGGGGGACTAGCGGGAGCCAACCCCTACGAGCAGTACTTC
>TRBV11-3|TRBJ1-2|13|.|.
CASSTRGNYGYTF
TGTGCCAGCAGCACCCGGGGTAACTATGGCTACACCTTC
>TRBV19|TRBJ2-4|16|.|TRBD1
CASSITGQGLKNIQYF
TGTGCCAGTAGTATTACGGGACAGGGGTTAAAAAACATTCAGTACTTC
>TRBV10-3|TRBJ2-7|13|.|.
CAISESLSHEQYF
TGTGCCATCAGTGAGTCGTTGAGCCACGAGCAGTACTTC
>TRBV11-3|TRBJ2-7|14|once|TRBD2
CASSPQRGAWEQYF
TGTGCCAGCAGCCCACAGCGGGGGGCGTGGGAGCAGTACTTC
>TRBV6-5|TRBJ1-6|15|.|.
CASRTREGNNSPLHF
TGTGCCAGCAGGACACGGGAGGGGAATAATTCACCCCTCCACTTT
>TRBV6-5|TRBJ1-2|13|.|.
CASSPRGNYGYTF
TGTGCCAGCAGCCCCAGGGGCAACTATGGCTACACCTTC
>TRBV18|TRBJ1-4|14|.|.
CASSPDSHNEKLFF
TGTGCCAGCTCACCCGACAGTCATAATGAAAAACTGTTTTTT
>TRBV7-2|TRBJ2-2|14|many|.
CASSWGLLGGELFF
TGTGCCAGCAGCTGGGGACTTCTAGGCGGGGAGCTGTTTTTT
>TRBV24-1|TRBJ1-1|13|.|.
CATSGTGNTEAFF
TGTGCCACCAGTGGTACAGGTAACACTGAAGCTTTCTTT
>TRBV4-1|TRBJ1-2|14|.|TRBD1
CASSLGQGGYGYTF
TGCGCCAGCAGCCTCGGACAGGGCGGCTATGGCTACACCTTC
>TRBV9|TRBJ2-2|14|.|.
CASSVEPNTGELFF
TGTGCCAGCAGCGTAGAGCCGAACACCGGGGAGCTGTTTTTT
>TRBV21-1|TRBJ1-2|18|.|.
CASSEGTGSALPNYGYTF
TGTGCCAGCAGCGAGGGGACAGGCAGTGCCCTCCCTAACTATGGCTACACCTTC
>TRBV29-1|TRBJ1-2|13|once|TRBD1
CSVGQTGRYGYTF
TGCAGCGTTGGTCAGACAGGGAGGTATGGCTACACCTTC
>TRBV28|TRBJ2-1|15|.|.
CASSLSVGRYNEQFF
TGTGCCAGCAGTTTATCCGTGGGGCGGTACAATGAGCAGTTCTTC
>TRBV5-4|TRBJ2-1|16|once|TRBD1
CASSLDGTGDYNEQFF
TGTGCCAGCAGCTTGGATGGGACAGGAGACTACAATGAGCAGTTCTTC
>TRBV28|TRBJ2-7|12|.|.
CATKGDTYEQYF
TGTGCCACCAAGGGGGATACCTACGAGCAGTACTTC
>TRBV6-1|TRBJ1-4|12|.|.
CASSEIFTSRFF
TGTGCCAGCAGTGAAATTTTTACCTCCAGGTTTTTT
>TRBV14|TRBJ2-7|14|.|TRBD1
CASSPTGGPYEQYF
TGTGCCAGCAGCCCAACAGGGGGACCCTACGAGCAGTACTTC
>TRBV3-1/TRBV3-2|TRBJ2-2|17|.|TRBD2
CASSQELAGVNTGELFF
TGTGCCAGCAGCCAAGAGCTAGCGGGGGTGAACACCGGGGAGCTGTTTTTT
>TRBV7-2|TRBJ2-7|12|.|.
CASSPSSGEQYF
TGTGCCAGCAGCCCTAGCTCGGGCGAGCAGTACTTC
>TRBV27|TRBJ1-2|15|.|TRBD1
CASTKQGQGASGYTF
TGTGCCAGCACCAAACAAGGACAGGGTGCTAGTGGCTACACCTTC
>TRBV7-9|TRBJ1-2|14|.|.
CASSFIPGGYGYTF
TGTGCCAGCAGCTTTATCCCGGGAGGGTATGGCTACACCTTC